The next 19 T cell receptor beta chains were all read from a single sample in a study of T cell changes during pregnancy in multiple sclerosis. Measured with immunoSEQ multiplex PCR; TCRdb has only the in-frame clones, and not every one. The repertoire holds about 75,000 clones, with roughly nine tenths as singletons. The sample was peripheral blood, taken in the first trimester of pregnancy. The receptors originated from a female donor in good health, enrolled as a control in a pregnancy study.

The chain uses TRBV6-5 and TRBJ1-1, with D possibly matching TRBD1 (5 bases). Trimming left V 7 bases short and J 1 base short, with 13 bases between. In germline, CDR1 is MNHEY, CDR2 SVGAGI. This CDR3 region has 14 residues. CDR3 sequence (DNA): TGTGCCAGCACAGGGCACCCAGGGAACACTGAAGCTTTCTTT. It specifies CASTGHPGNTEAFF.

The V call is TRBV5-4, the J call TRBJ2-7, with 9 bases lining up with TRBD2. The J segment lost 3 bases and the V segment lost 1 base, leaving 17 bases of the junction unmatched. Germline V CDR1 and CDR2: SGHNT, YYREEE (reference sequence). CDR3 length: 19 amino acids. The CDR3 is CASSLYVWGGGALRYEQYF. For the CDR3, the DNA is TGTGCCAGCAGCTTGTACGTTTGGGGCGGGGGGGCCCTACGCTACGAGCAGTACTTC.

This chain joins TRBV4-3 and TRBJ1-5, with 7 bases that match TRBD1. The CDR3 consists of 15 residues. Germline V CDR1 and CDR2: LGHNA, YSLEER. With V trimmed by 4 bases and J by 4 bases, 7 bases remained unmatched. In DNA, the CDR3 is TGCGCCAGCAGCCCGAACAGGGGAACTAATCAGCCCCAGCATTTT. Protein product: CASSPNRGTNQPQHF.

The gene calls are TRBV4-2 and TRBJ1-2, with 7 positions matching TRBD1. The CDR3 is 17 residues long. CDR1 LGHNA and CDR2 YNFKEQ come from the germline V gene. Trimming at V came to 6 bases and at J to 0 bases, leaving 13 bases not matched to a gene. The CDR3: CASSHREAGTANYGYTF. DNA for the CDR3: TGTGCCAGCAGTCATAGGGAGGCAGGGACAGCTAACTATGGCTACACCTTC.

The chain uses TRBV29-1 and TRBJ1-1, with a weak D call TRBD1 (6 bases). V was shortened by 3 bases and J by 0 bases, with 17 bases between the two germline ends. Germline CDR1 is SQVTM and CDR2 is ANQGSEA. This CDR3 contains 16 residues. The CDR3 bases are TGCAGCGTTGATGGACAGCCGCTTCGCATGAACACTGAAGCTTTCTTT. Translation gives CSVDGQPLRMNTEAFF.

This clone occurred once. The chain has TRBV5-4 and TRBJ1-2; D is possibly TRBD1 (6 bases). The CDR3 sequence is 16 residues long. V shed 0 bases and J shed 8 bases, with 20 bases lying between them. CDR1 is SGHNT and CDR2 is YYREEE in the germline V gene (reference sequence). The CDR3 bases are TGTGCCAGCAGCTTGGGTAGCAGGACAGAAGGGTGGGGCTACACCTTC. It encodes CASSLGSRTEGWGYTF.

The chain is built from TRBV30 and TRBJ2-7; 7 positions match TRBD1. This CDR3 is built from 15 residues. From germline, CDR1 is GTSNPN and CDR2 SVGIG (reference sequence). After removal of 3 bases from V and 5 bases from J, the junction contained 13 bases not matched to a gene. CDR3 in amino acids: CAWSRGLTGSDEQYF. In nucleotides, the CDR3 is TGTGCCTGGAGCCGGGGTTTGACAGGGTCTGACGAGCAGTACTTC.

The V call is TRBV19, the J call TRBJ1-4; no firm D call. The CDR3 sequence is 15 residues long. Per the germline V gene, CDR1 is LNHDA and CDR2 is SQIVND (reference sequence). Trimming removed 2 bases at V and 0 bases at J, with 7 bases between. This CDR3 reads CASSIQRTTNEKLFF. DNA for the CDR3: TGTGCCAGTAGTATACAGCGAACAACTAATGAAAAACTGTTTTTT.

The chain carries TRBV19 and TRBJ1-1, with no clear D. This CDR3 contains 17 residues. The V and J ends lost 4 bases and 0 bases respectively, with 18 bases between them. Germline V gene data show CDR1 as LNHDA and CDR2 as SQIVND (reference sequence). The CDR3 spells CASSTRYNYWMNTEAFF. The CDR3 DNA reads TGTGCCAGTAGTACCCGATACAACTACTGGATGAACACTGAAGCTTTCTTT.

The chain joins TRBV6-6 to TRBJ1-1, with TRBD1 matching over 8 bases. V shed 4 bases and J 7 bases; nucleotides not matched to a gene: 5. The CDR3 length is 13 residues. Germline-derived CDR1 and CDR2 are MNHNY and SVGAGI (reference sequence). The CDR3 spells CASSFGRGLEAFF. Here the CDR3 DNA reads TGTGCCAGCAGTTTCGGCAGGGGGCTTGAAGCTTTCTTT.

The rearrangement uses TRBV12-5 and TRBJ2-1, with 10 bases fitting TRBD2. The V gene end was trimmed by 2 bases and the J gene end by 8 bases; junction bases not matched to a gene: 6. The CDR3 length is 15 residues. Germline-derived CDR1 and CDR2 are LGHNT and FRNRAP. CDR3 coding DNA: TGTGCTAGTGGTTTGTCTAGCGGGAGACTGCATGAGCAGTTCTTC. Translation: CASGLSSGRLHEQFF.

V and J are TRBV5-1 and TRBJ2-4; TRBD1 aligns across 7 bases. V trimming: 3 bases; J trimming: 7 bases; junction bases outside the gene matches: 19. The CDR3 contains 18 residues. Germline lookup yields CDR1 SGHRS and CDR2 YFSETQ. The CDR3 bases are TGCGCCAGCAGCTCACCCTATACCCGACAGGGAACGAGGAACATTCAGTACTTC. It translates to CASSSPYTRQGTRNIQYF.

The CDR3: CASSLAPNRETWIYEQYF. The CDR3 coding sequence is TGCGCCAGCAGCTTGGCCCCAAACAGGGAGACATGGATCTACGAGCAGTACTTC. This chain connects TRBV5-1 to TRBJ2-7, with a possible D match to TRBD1 (6 bases). Germline V gene lookup returns CDR1 SGHRS and CDR2 YFSETQ. V gave up 0 bases and J gave up 3 bases, with 22 bases separating them. CDR3 size: 18 residues.

The rearrangement links TRBV7-2 to TRBJ2-2; no reliable D call. The V gene's germline CDR1 is SGHTA and CDR2 FQGNSA. V gave up 4 bases and J gave up 5 bases, with 8 bases separating them. This CDR3 is built from 13 residues. The CDR3 reads CASSSRNTGELFF. CDR3 nucleotide sequence: TGTGCCAGCAGCTCCAGGAATACCGGGGAGCTGTTTTTT.

This chain connects TRBV5-1 to TRBJ2-5; 10 bases line up with TRBD2. The CDR3 is 16 residues long. Germline values: CDR1 SGHRS, CDR2 YFSETQ. V gave up 2 bases and J gave up 5 bases; unmatched junction bases: 9. The CDR3: CASSFSQAGGLETQYF. As DNA, the CDR3 is TGCGCCAGCAGCTTTTCCCAAGCGGGAGGGCTGGAGACCCAGTACTTC.

The chain carries TRBV18 and TRBJ1-3; D gene unclear. This CDR3 is built from 15 residues. CDR1 and CDR2 (germline): KGHSH, LQKENI. V lost 3 bases and J lost 0, with 9 bases in between. The CDR3 loop reads CASSPNTVSGNTIYF. The CDR3 DNA is TGTGCCAGCTCACCGAATACGGTCTCTGGAAACACCATATATTTT.

The V gene is TRBV7-2, the J gene TRBJ1-1; D gene uncertain. The germline V gene has CDR1 SGHTA and CDR2 FQGNSA. This CDR3 comprises 13 residues. The V and J ends lost 6 bases and 3 bases respectively, with 11 bases between them. The CDR3 sequence is CASSSNGDTEAFF. DNA of the CDR3: TGTGCCAGCAGTTCTAACGGGGACACTGAAGCTTTCTTT.

About this clone: The DNA is left out, because the CDR3 cannot be placed on it with certainty; the CDR3 is given as TCRdb lists it. The chain couples TRBV19 to TRBJ1-2; the DNA was not compared with TRBD1, the D call given in the table. Germline CDR1 and CDR2: LNHDA and SQIVND (reference sequence). The CDR3 length equals 13 residues, ends included. CDR3 loop: CASTSDRLNGYTF.

V gene TRBV7-8 combines with J gene TRBJ2-7, with D possibly being TRBD1 (6 bases). The CDR3 is 14 residues long. Trimming shortened V by 1 base and J by 3 bases, and 10 bases separated the two germline ends. Germline values: CDR1 SGHVS, CDR2 FQNEAQ. CDR3 in DNA: TGTGCCAGCAGCTTAGACCCCAGGGGCTACGAGCAGTACTTC. Protein: CASSLDPRGYEQYF.